One TCR beta chain is described in this entry. Its cognate antigen is unknown. Use of 60 Vbeta and 13 Jbeta primers characterized the PCR. Original data processing: In a later analysis, roughly 86 million unique TCR beta chains included roughly 11 million shared by two or more donors. The repertoire was sequenced with immunoSEQ multiplex PCR; TCRdb's copy has only in-frame clones and lacks some. From that table come the V and J calls and clone size; the DNA was used to work out D and trimming. The table lists about 130,000 clones, about 74% of them singletons. These data come from a study of cytomegalovirus exposure and HLA in healthy donors. Study results and limitations: Analyzed later, association rates of TCRs varied across HLA loci, with DRB1 most and HLA-C fewest. Sequence variants that were highly shared formed a cluster that was likely a sequencing artifact.

The CDR3 loop spans 12 amino acids. The V end was cut by 6 bases, the J end by 2 bases, with 5 bases between. Germline CDR1 and CDR2: LGHNA and YNFKEQ. The source of this sequence is a man between 35 and 55 years old in good health and CMV-seropositive. Specimen: PBMCs. This rearrangement joins TRBV4-2 to TRBJ1-5, with D unresolved. CDR3 coding DNA: TGTGCCAGCAGGGGAGGCAATCAGCCCCAGCATTTT. It codes for CASRGGNQPQHF.